Following are 25 T cell receptor beta chains from one sample sequenced in a study of CD4 T cells in relation to SARS-CoV-2 and coronaviruses. The repertoire was sequenced with immunoSEQ multiplex PCR; TCRdb's copy has only in-frame clones and lacks some. Here the sample spans some 20,000 clones, about 80% being singletons. Unexposed donor CD4+ T cells date from about 2011-2018, before the COVID-19 pandemic. Isolation of CD4+ T cells took place after about 9 days in culture. Which antigens these TCRs recognize remains unknown. The material sequenced was CD4+ T cells from PBMCs, cultured in vitro. The receptors shown here come from a human donor in good health.

The chain joins TRBV5-6 to TRBJ1-2; D remains unclear. Germline V gene lookup returns CDR1 SGHDT and CDR2 YYEEEE. This CDR3 has 12 residues. Trimming pared 0 bases from V and 8 bases from J, leaving 8 bases between. The chain's CDR3 is CASSLAKGGYTF. For the CDR3, the DNA is TGTGCCAGCAGCTTGGCGAAAGGGGGCTACACCTTC.

This chain connects TRBV10-2 to TRBJ2-1; 12 bases align to TRBD2. This CDR3 is 15 amino acids long. Germline lookup yields CDR1 WSHSY and CDR2 SAAADI. The V gene end was trimmed by 7 bases and the J gene end by 9 bases; junction bases not matched to a gene: 10. As DNA, the CDR3 is TGCGCCAGCACCCCTTCTAGCGGGAGGGCCTTTGAGCAGTTCTTC. The encoded protein is CASTPSSGRAFEQFF.

The genes are TRBV19 and TRBJ2-7; 12 bases are shared with TRBD2. From germline, CDR1 is LNHDA and CDR2 SQIVND (reference sequence). With V trimmed by 6 bases and J by 3 bases, 3 bases remained unmatched. This CDR3 comprises 14 residues. The CDR3 DNA sequence: TGTGCCAGTAGGACTAGCGGGGGCCTCTACGAGCAGTACTTC. It encodes CASRTSGGLYEQYF.

The genes are TRBV6-2 or TRBV6-3 and TRBJ1-2; 7 bases align to TRBD1. Germline lookup yields CDR1 MNHEY and CDR2 SVGEGT. The CDR3 is 14 residues long. V shed 5 bases, J shed 5 bases, and the junction held 8 bases outside the gene matches. The CDR3 DNA sequence: TGTGCCAGCAGTCTCGACAGGGCCCAATATGGCTACACCTTC. This encodes CASSLDRAQYGYTF.

Only one count was recorded for this clone. The rearrangement uses TRBV15 and TRBJ2-7, with a possible D match to TRBD2 (6 bases). Germline V gene data show CDR1 as LNHNV and CDR2 as YYDKDF (reference sequence). Trimming stripped 8 bases from V and 3 bases from J, with 14 bases between. The CDR3 has 13 residues. The CDR3 protein is CATGTPDFYEQYF. CDR3 DNA sequence: TGTGCCACCGGGACTCCTGACTTCTACGAGCAGTACTTC.

The genes are TRBV6-5 and TRBJ1-6; 7 nucleotides line up with TRBD1. The CDR3 has 14 amino acids. J gave up 10 bases and V 6 bases, and 9 bases lay outside the gene matches. Germline-derived CDR1 and CDR2 are MNHEY and SVGAGI. The CDR3 coding sequence is TGTGCCAGCAGACCCACAGGGACAGCGTCACCCCTCCACTTT. Translating gives CASRPTGTASPLHF.

This clone was seen once. The chain couples TRBV5-1 to TRBJ2-5, with unresolved D. Germline lookup yields CDR1 SGHRS and CDR2 YFSETQ. CDR3 length equals 15 residues. Between the trimmed V and J ends, which lost 0 bases and 5 bases, there was a span of 14 bases. The CDR3 protein is CASSLDPGWVETQYF. The DNA of the CDR3 is TGCGCCAGCAGCTTGGATCCGGGTTGGGTGGAGACCCAGTACTTC.

V is TRBV5-4 and J is TRBJ1-1, with D unresolved. Germline V gives CDR1 SGHNT, CDR2 YYREEE (reference sequence). V lost 0 bases, J lost 0 bases, and 6 bases lay in between. The CDR3 contains 14 residues. CDR3 sequence (DNA): TGTGCCAGCAGCTTGGACAGCATGAACACTGAAGCTTTCTTT. Protein product: CASSLDSMNTEAFF. The full variable domain, with the rest looked up from reference TRBV5-4 and TRBJ1-1, is ETGVTQSPTHLIKTRGQQVTLRCSSQSGHNTVSWYQQALGQGPQFIFQYYREEENGRGNFPPRFSGLQFPNYSSELNVNALELDDSALYLCASSLDSMNTEAFFGQGTRLTVV.

The chain joins TRBV19 to TRBJ1-4; 8 nucleotides match TRBD1. This CDR3 has 15 amino acids. Germline V gene sequence: CDR1 LNHDA, CDR2 SQIVND (reference sequence). Losses at the gene ends were 3 bases for V and 7 bases for J; bases not matched to a gene: 7. The CDR3 here is CASSMEQGGREKLFF. The CDR3 DNA reads TGTGCCAGTAGTATGGAACAGGGGGGGCGTGAAAAACTGTTTTTT.

In this sample, this clone turned up once. The chain is built from TRBV19 and TRBJ2-1, with 13 bases aligning to TRBD2. Germline assignment: CDR1 LNHDA and CDR2 SQIVND (reference sequence). V lost 3 bases and J lost 3; bases outside the gene matches: 5. The CDR3 is 17 residues long. CDR3 protein: CASSIGTSGKGYNEQFF. The CDR3 DNA sequence: TGTGCCAGTAGTATTGGGACTAGCGGGAAGGGCTACAATGAGCAGTTCTTC.

The chain is built from TRBV3-1 (or the pseudogene TRBV3-2) and TRBJ2-7, with 12 bases that match TRBD2. This CDR3 contains 16 residues. Germline CDR1 reads LGHDT; CDR2 reads YNNKEL (reference sequence). V was clipped by 2 bases and J by 2 bases; unmatched bases: 4. The CDR3 nucleotides are TGTGCCAGCAGCCAATACCTAGCGGGAGGGCCCTACGAGCAGTACTTC. Translation gives CASSQYLAGGPYEQYF.

The J gene is TRBJ1-6, the V gene TRBV2, with no clear D. The CDR3 is 14 residues long. V was clipped by 9 bases and J by 4 bases, with 13 bases between them. Looked up from germline, CDR1 is SNHLY and CDR2 is FYNNEI. The CDR3: CASCLSPYNSPLHF. The DNA for the CDR3 is TGTGCCAGTTGCCTTTCTCCTTATAATTCACCCCTCCACTTT.

By frequency in the sample, this clone is medium-sized. The J gene is TRBJ1-1, the V gene TRBV7-9, with D perhaps matching TRBD1 (5 bases). Trimming took 3 bases from V and 4 from J, leaving 9 bases between them. Per germline, CDR1 SEHNR and CDR2 FQNEAQ (reference sequence). This CDR3 contains 13 residues. CDR3 sequence reads: CASSLGGSTEAFF. CDR3 bases: TGTGCCAGCAGCTTGGGGGGATCCACTGAAGCTTTCTTT.

The chain has TRBV28 and TRBJ2-7, with 9 bases fitting TRBD2. V shed 6 bases and J 2 bases; nucleotides not matched to a gene: 5. This CDR3 is 14 amino acids long. Germline V gene data show CDR1 as MDHEN and CDR2 as SYDVKM. CDR3 protein: CASSPSGETYEQYF. The CDR3 DNA reads TGTGCCAGCAGCCCTAGCGGGGAGACCTACGAGCAGTACTTC.

The chain recombines TRBV18 with TRBJ2-5, with 9 positions matching TRBD1. From germline, CDR1 is KGHSH and CDR2 LQKENI. The CDR3 extends over 15 amino acids. Unmatched junction bases numbered 6, after V lost 3 bases and J lost 4 bases. The CDR3 protein is CASSPWTGEAETQYF. The CDR3 bases are TGTGCCAGCTCACCTTGGACAGGGGAGGCAGAGACCCAGTACTTC.

This clone has a handful of counts. The chain joins TRBV5-4 to TRBJ2-7; D call uncertain. The CDR3 spans 13 residues. CDR1 and CDR2 (germline): SGHNT, YYREEE (reference sequence). The ends were cut back, 2 bases at V and 0 bases at J, with 6 bases in the middle. The CDR3 DNA reads TGTGCCAGCAGCTTCCCACCCTCCTACGAGCAGTACTTC. It encodes CASSFPPSYEQYF. The full variable domain, its missing parts supplied by reference TRBV5-4 and TRBJ2-7, is ETGVTQSPTHLIKTRGQQVTLRCSSQSGHNTVSWYQQALGQGPQFIFQYYREEENGRGNFPPRFSGLQFPNYSSELNVNALELDDSALYLCASSFPPSYEQYFGPGTRLTVT.

This clone was seen a handful of times. The CDR3 DNA reads as TGTGCCAGCAGCTGGGACAGGGGGCAGAGTGAAGCTTTCTTT. This codes for CASSWDRGQSEAFF. V gene TRBV7-9 combines with J gene TRBJ1-1; 12 bases line up with TRBD1. V was pared by 4 bases and J by 7 bases, with 4 bases of the junction left unmatched. This CDR3 comprises 14 residues. CDR1 is SEHNR and CDR2 is FQNEAQ in the germline V gene (reference sequence).

As DNA, the CDR3 is TGTGCCACCAGTTCAATAGGCAGCACAGATACGCAGTATTTT. Its translation: CATSSIGSTDTQYF. The chain links TRBV15 to TRBJ2-3; no firm D call. Germline CDR1 LNHNV, CDR2 YYDKDF (reference sequence). The CDR3 has 14 amino acids. V was clipped by 6 bases and J by 0 bases, with 10 bases between them. Looking up the rest from reference TRBV15 and TRBJ2-3 gives the full variable domain: DAMVIQNPRYQVTQFGKPVTLSCSQTLNHNVMYWYQQKSSQAPKLLFHYYDKDFNNEADTPDNFQSRRPNTSFCFLDIRSPGLGDTAMYLCATSSIGSTDTQYFGPGTRLTVL.

A few counts support this clone. This sequence joins TRBV20-1 and TRBJ2-3, with TRBD1 as a possible D gene (5 bases). The germline gives CDR1 DFQATT, CDR2 SNEGSKA (reference sequence). This CDR3 has 11 amino acids. V was pared by 4 bases and J by 3 bases, with 5 bases between. CDR3 in DNA: TGCAGTGCTAACAGGACAGATACGCAGTATTTT. This translates into CSANRTDTQYF.

This clone came up once. This chain connects TRBV5-1 to TRBJ2-3, with no clear D. The CDR3 runs to 14 residues. The germline gives CDR1 SGHRS, CDR2 YFSETQ. Between the trimmed V and J ends, which lost 0 bases and 3 bases, there was a span of 8 bases. The CDR3 is CASSLVSRTDTQYF. CDR3 DNA: TGCGCCAGCAGCTTGGTGTCGCGTACAGATACGCAGTATTTT.

There are a few counts of this clone. V is TRBV7-2 and J is TRBJ2-2; 9 bases fit TRBD1. The ends lost 5 bases at V and 5 bases at J; junction bases unmatched: 12. CDR1 and CDR2 (germline): SGHTA, FQGNSA. This CDR3 is built from 17 residues. The CDR3 DNA is TGTGCCAGCAGCCGGAGGAGACAGGGGGTTCGGACCGGGGAGCTGTTTTTT. Protein: CASSRRRQGVRTGELFF.

This chain joins TRBV27 and TRBJ2-7, with TRBD1 matching 11 bases. CDR3 length equals 14 residues. V lost 8 bases to trimming and J lost 5 bases; unmatched junction nucleotides: 8. Germline lookup yields CDR1 MNHEY and CDR2 SMNVEV (reference sequence). DNA for the CDR3: TGTGCCAGCCGGGGCGGACAGGGGGCGAACGAGCAGTACTTC. Amino acid sequence: CASRGGQGANEQYF.

The chain is built from TRBV24-1 and TRBJ2-7; TRBD1 is a possible D gene (5 bases). The V end lost 4 bases, the J end lost 7 bases, and 13 bases lay between the germline ends. The CDR3 loop spans 13 amino acids. Germline CDR1 is KGHDR and CDR2 is SFDVKD. CDR3 nucleotides: TGTGCCACCAGTGAACGCCTGCGACAGGAGCAGTACTTC. This gives the protein CATSERLRQEQYF.

The genes are TRBV27 and TRBJ2-2; D remains unclear. V was pared by 5 bases and J by 7 bases, with 14 bases between. Germline CDR1 and CDR2: MNHEY and SMNVEV (reference sequence). The CDR3 runs to 14 residues. As DNA, the CDR3 is TGTGCCAGCAGTCGACCAGTAAATAACGGGGAGCTGTTTTTT. This encodes CASSRPVNNGELFF.

The V and J genes are TRBV2 and TRBJ1-5; 7 bases agree with TRBD1. The germline CDR1 and CDR2 sequences are SNHLY and FYNNEI. This CDR3 contains 14 residues. After removal of 1 base from V and 7 bases from J, the junction contained 4 bases not matched to a gene. For the CDR3, the DNA is TGTGCCAGCAGTGAAGGTGGGACAGCCCAGCCCCAGCATTTT. Translated, it gives CASSEGGTAQPQHF.